One and the same sample provided the 10 T cell receptor beta chains below, sequenced in a study of T cells after yellow fever vaccination. TCRdb processed the 5' RACE reads anew with MiXCR; each CDR3 protein has one entry. The table has fewer than 35,000 distinct CDR3 sequences, more than 9% seen once; the top ten hold around 12%. The sample here was PBMCs, either bulk or a sorted T-cell subset (CD4+, CD8+, memory, or dextramer-sorted; not recorded which), taken around 16 days after the first yellow fever vaccination. The receptors originated from a man aged 18 to 30 who received the YFV17D yellow fever vaccine.

As concerns this clonotype: This may be a read error: a much more frequent sequence differs by one nucleotide. The rearrangement joins TRBV5-1 to TRBJ2-5; 8 bases are shared with TRBD1. V lost 4 bases, J lost 5 bases, and 13 bases stayed unmatched. Germline CDR1 is SGHRS and CDR2 is YFSETQ. The CDR3 extends over 16 amino acids. This chain's CDR3 is CASSGIRDRPRETQYF. DNA for the CDR3: TGCGCCAGCAGCGGTATAAGGGACAGGCCGCGGGAGACCCAGTACTTC.

This clonotype was seen at least ten times. The chain uses TRBV25-1 and TRBJ2-5; D is tentatively TRBD1 or TRBD2 (5 bases each). CDR1 and CDR2 (germline): MGHDK, SYGVNS. Deletions cut 4 bases from V and 5 bases from J, with 14 bases between. The CDR3 sequence is 14 residues long. CDR3 sequence reads: CASSGRDQGETQYF. The CDR3 DNA sequence: TGTGCCAGCAGTGGTCGGGACCAAGGGGAGACCCAGTACTTC.

Remarks on this clonotype: Compared with germline, one end of the junction differs, possibly owing to a read error. CDR3 nucleotides: TGTGCCAGCAGCCTAGCCTCTTGGGCCAACGTCCTGACTTTC. Its protein is CASSLASWANVLTF. The J gene is TRBJ2-6, the V gene TRBV27; TRBD2 might be the D (5 bases). CDR1 and CDR2 from the germline V gene are MNHEY and SMNVEV (reference sequence). The CDR3 contains 14 residues. Full variable domain (rest looked up from reference TRBV27 and TRBJ2-6): EAQVTQNPRYLITVTGKKLTVTCSQNMNHEYMSWYRQDPGLGLRQIYYSMNVEVTDKGDVPEGYKVSRKEKRNFPLILESPSPNQTSLYFCASSLASWANVLTFGAGSRLTVL.

The table lists this clonotype with many counts. The chain joins TRBV5-6 to TRBJ2-5; 10 bases align to TRBD2. The CDR3 runs 15 residues. J gave up 5 bases and V 0 bases, and 4 bases lay outside the gene matches. Looked up from germline, CDR1 is SGHDT and CDR2 is YYEEEE. The CDR3 loop reads CASSLALAGWETQYF. CDR3 in DNA: TGTGCCAGCAGCTTGGCACTAGCGGGGTGGGAGACCCAGTACTTC.

Many counts were recorded for this clonotype. This chain joins TRBV14 and TRBJ1-2; unclear D gene. Per the germline V gene, CDR1 is SGHDN and CDR2 is FVKESK. The CDR3 runs to 13 residues. Trimming shortened V by 4 bases and J by 3 bases, and 9 bases separated the two germline ends. The CDR3 coding sequence is TGTGCCAGCAGCCGGGGTATTTACTATGGCTACACCTTC. Protein product: CASSRGIYYGYTF.

This clonotype occurred many times. The chain has TRBV9 and TRBJ2-3, with D possibly being TRBD2 (6 bases). CDR1 is SGDLS, CDR2 YYNGEE, per germline. Trimming removed 3 bases at V and 0 bases at J, with 17 bases between. This CDR3 is 17 amino acids long. The CDR3, as DNA: TGTGCCAGCAGCGCGCCTTCCTCTGGGACTAGCACAGATACGCAGTATTTT. It codes for CASSAPSSGTSTDTQYF.

The table lists this clonotype with a few counts. V usage is TRBV6-1 and J usage is TRBJ2-5; no reliable D call. Germline assignment: CDR1 MNHNS and CDR2 SASEGT. The CDR3 contains 13 residues. V gave up 2 bases and J gave up 2 bases, with 6 bases separating them. CDR3 residues: CASSEMHQETQYF. The CDR3 nucleotides read TGTGCCAGCAGTGAAATGCATCAAGAGACCCAGTACTTC.

This clonotype showed up many times. This chain connects TRBV11-3 to TRBJ2-1, with D perhaps matching TRBD1 (5 bases). This CDR3 has 14 residues. Trimming removed 6 bases from V and 6 bases from J, with 15 bases in between. Germline V gene lookup returns CDR1 SGHNT and CDR2 YENEEA. This CDR3 is CASSFSGLANEQFF. The CDR3 DNA reads as TGTGCCAGCAGTTTTTCAGGGTTGGCCAATGAGCAGTTCTTC.

This clonotype was detected many times. The chain carries TRBV5-1 and TRBJ2-5, with no clear D. The CDR3 sequence is 13 residues long. Germline V gene sequence: CDR1 SGHRS, CDR2 YFSETQ. V was shortened by 2 bases and J by 5 bases, with 10 bases between the two germline ends. This CDR3 reads CASSFGLGETQYF. The CDR3 DNA is TGCGCCAGCAGCTTCGGGCTCGGGGAGACCCAGTACTTC.

The table lists this clonotype with many counts. The V and J genes are TRBV10-3 and TRBJ1-3; no firm D call. Per the germline V gene, CDR1 is ENHRY and CDR2 is SYGVKD. Trimming pared 4 bases from V and 3 bases from J, leaving 13 bases between. The CDR3 runs 15 residues. CDR3 residues: CAISAVTRHGNTIYF. The CDR3 DNA sequence: TGTGCCATCAGTGCGGTCACCCGCCATGGAAACACCATATATTTT.